This entry lists 10 T cell receptor beta chains sequenced from one sample in a study of blood T cell repertoires in COVID-19 (dated by TCRdb to 2018 to 2021). Library preparation employed the immunoSEQ multiplex PCR assay. The table comes from immuneACCESS by way of TCRdb, which keeps in-frame sequences with V and J called. Part of the clones is missing from these tables; in studies checked, under half for an unresolved V gene and the rest for unknown reasons. This sample holds 300,000 to 350,000 clones; 70% to 90% were observed only once. The ten largest clones represent around 1.6% of the sample. The sequencing sample was made of peripheral blood. These receptors all come from a woman in her twenties or thirties with COVID-19, enrolled during active disease.

The chain joins TRBV10-2 to TRBJ1-5, with a possible D match to TRBD1 (6 bases). V dropped 3 bases and J dropped 6 bases, with 9 bases sitting between them. This CDR3 region has 13 residues. Looked up from germline, CDR1 is WSHSY and CDR2 is SAAADI. The CDR3 here is CASSETGSQPQHF. In DNA, the CDR3 is TGCGCCAGCAGTGAAACAGGGTCTCAGCCCCAGCATTTT.

This clone was observed a few times. V is TRBV28 and J is TRBJ1-4, with D possibly matching TRBD1 (6 bases). In germline, CDR1 is MDHEN, CDR2 SYDVKM. Trimming removed 7 bases from V and 8 bases from J, with 20 bases in between. This CDR3 spans 15 amino acids. The CDR3 region has the DNA TGTGCCAGCAAAGAAGGACAGATTGGACCAGAAAAACTGTTTTTT. Its protein is CASKEGQIGPEKLFF.

The gene calls are TRBV2 and TRBJ2-5; possibly TRBD1 for D (5 bases). Germline lookup yields CDR1 SNHLY and CDR2 FYNNEI. The CDR3 contains 11 residues. The V and J ends lost 3 bases and 6 bases respectively, with 5 bases between them. This CDR3 is CASSEGQTQYF. CDR3 nucleotide sequence: TGTGCCAGCAGTGAGGGGCAGACCCAGTACTTC.

About this clone itself: An end of the junction does not agree with germline; a read error may underlie this. The chain recombines TRBV24-1 with TRBJ2-3, with D perhaps TRBD2 (5 bases). CDR1 and CDR2 from the germline V gene are KGHDR and SFDVKD. The CDR3 has 18 amino acids. CDR3 bases: TGTGCCACCAGTGACCCAAACGCGAGAGTGAGCGGAGCGCCTATCCAGATTTTT. Its protein is CATSDPNARVSGAPIQIF.

V and J are TRBV19 and TRBJ2-1; TRBD2 might be the D (6 bases). In germline, CDR1 is LNHDA, CDR2 SQIVND (reference sequence). V was trimmed by 6 bases and J by 5 bases, leaving 20 bases between them. The CDR3 totals 16 residues. The CDR3 is CASSFSFWASDNEQFF. The CDR3 DNA follows: TGTGCCAGTAGCTTCTCTTTCTGGGCTAGCGACAATGAGCAGTTCTTC. Full variable domain (outside the CDR3, taken from reference TRBV19 and TRBJ2-1): DGGITQSPKYLFRKEGQNVTLSCEQNLNHDAMYWYRQDPGQGLRLIYYSQIVNDFQKGDIAEGYSVSREKKESFPLTVTSAQKNPTAFYLCASSFSFWASDNEQFFGPGTRLTVL.

A single count supports this clone. The chain recombines TRBV7-8 with TRBJ1-1; 7 positions agree with TRBD1. Per the germline V gene, CDR1 is SGHVS and CDR2 is FQNEAQ. V dropped 7 bases and J dropped 10; count of bases not matched to a gene: 12. CDR3 length equals 13 residues. CDR3 nucleotides: TGTGCCAGCATGAGACAGGGCGCGCTACTAGCTTTCTTT. Translated, it gives CASMRQGALLAFF.

The rearrangement links TRBV4-2 to TRBJ2-7; 9 nucleotides agree with TRBD1. The CDR3 has 16 residues. After removal of 5 bases from V and 2 bases from J, the junction contained 10 bases not matched to a gene. The V gene's germline CDR1 is LGHNA and CDR2 YNFKEQ. This CDR3 is CASSVSWDRAPYEQYF. The CDR3 nucleotides are TGTGCCAGCAGCGTGTCCTGGGACAGGGCTCCCTACGAGCAGTACTTC.

This clone was observed a single time. The V call is TRBV5-6, the J call TRBJ2-3, with D tentatively TRBD2 (6 bases). Germline assignment: CDR1 SGHDT and CDR2 YYEEEE. The CDR3 length is 15 residues. Deletions cut 1 base from V and 1 base from J, with 10 bases between. CDR3 sequence (DNA): TGTGCCAGCAGCTTGTTAGGCGGGGGCACAGATACGCAGTATTTT. This encodes CASSLLGGGTDTQYF.

V is TRBV9 and J is TRBJ1-2, with 7 positions matching TRBD1. The length of the CDR3 is 16 residues. Germline CDR1 reads SGDLS; CDR2 reads YYNGEE. V gave up 0 bases and J gave up 7 bases; unmatched junction bases: 12. This CDR3 reads CASSVEVTGLKGGYTF. DNA of the CDR3: TGTGCCAGCAGCGTAGAGGTGACAGGGTTAAAGGGTGGCTACACCTTC.

For the CDR3, the DNA is TGTGCCAGCAGTTTGGAGCAGGAGGGGGAAAAACTGTTTTTT. It yields the protein CASSLEQEGEKLFF. The chain carries TRBV2 and TRBJ1-4; perhaps TRBD1 as D (5 bases). Deletions cut 5 bases from V and 8 bases from J, with 15 bases between. The germline V gene has CDR1 SNHLY and CDR2 FYNNEI. CDR3 length equals 14 residues.